One sample yielded the 5 T cell receptor beta chains listed below, sequenced in a study of glioma-infiltrating T cells after dendritic cell vaccination. Only in-frame clones appear in the TCRdb table, and some are missing; sequencing was by immunoSEQ multiplex PCR. The sample holds tens of thousands of clones, roughly 91% seen once. Stated time point: after dendritic cell vaccination, including at tumor progression/relapse. This specimen consisted of blood, obtained after dendritic cell vaccination. The origin of the receptors is a human donor with glioblastoma.

The rearrangement links TRBV2 to TRBJ2-7, with TRBD1 matching 9 bases. This CDR3 region has 13 residues. Germline V gene sequence: CDR1 SNHLY, CDR2 FYNNEI. The ends lost 7 bases at V and 4 bases at J; junction bases unmatched: 5. CDR3 in DNA: TGTGCCAGCATGCCGGGACAGGGATACGAGCAGTACTTC. Amino acids: CASMPGQGYEQYF.

The chain has TRBV6-5 and TRBJ1-1; no firm D call. Germline V gives CDR1 MNHEY, CDR2 SVGAGI. The CDR3 loop spans 15 amino acids. Trimming shortened V by 0 bases and J by 4 bases, and 12 bases separated the two germline ends. Written as DNA, the CDR3 is TGTGCCAGCAGTTACTCCCTAATTAGTGCCACTGAAGCTTTCTTT. As protein: CASSYSLISATEAFF.

The chain has TRBV6-5 and TRBJ1-5; D remains ambiguous. From germline, CDR1 is MNHEY and CDR2 SVGAGI. Between the trimmed V and J ends, which lost 0 bases and 2 bases, there was a span of 8 bases. This CDR3 spans 15 amino acids. The CDR3 DNA reads as TGTGCCAGCAGTTACTCGGCGGGTCGCAATCAGCCCCAGCATTTT. It is translated as CASSYSAGRNQPQHF.

This clone was observed once. This rearrangement joins TRBV27 to TRBJ2-7; D perhaps matches TRBD1 (5 bases). Germline CDR1 and CDR2: MNHEY and SMNVEV (reference sequence). This CDR3 region has 13 residues. Between the trimmed V and J ends, which lost 3 bases and 3 bases, there was a span of 9 bases. The CDR3 region is CASSFLDNYEQYF. In nucleotides, the CDR3 is TGTGCCAGCAGTTTCCTGGACAACTACGAGCAGTACTTC.

The V call is TRBV6-1, the J call TRBJ1-3; unclear D gene. V was clipped by 8 bases and J by 4 bases, with 6 bases between them. The CDR3 spans 11 residues. Germline assignment: CDR1 MNHNS and CDR2 SASEGT. The CDR3 DNA reads as TGTGCCAGCGTGTCGGGAAACACCATATATTTT. Its protein product is CASVSGNTIYF.